The entry below describes one TCR beta chain. This sample stems from a study of blood T cell repertoires in COVID-19. Study summary: PBMCs, B-cell-depleted T cells, or T cells provided the cDNA or gDNA that made up the material.

Followed longitudinally, the Seattle patients had been enrolled during active infection. The protocol was immunoSEQ multiplex PCR, while the TCRdb copy is restricted to in-frame clones and leaves out a portion. This repertoire shows 300,000 to 400,000 clones, more than 70% found once; its top ten account for 5.5% to 7.5%. The clonotype was recovered from a woman in her 70s with COVID-19, enrolled during active disease. Sequencing input: peripheral blood.

The CDR3 bases are TGTGCCAGCAGTTACGGGGGGGCCTCGAATGAGCAGTTCTTC. Its protein is CASSYGGASNEQFF. This chain joins TRBV6-5 and TRBJ2-1, with D maybe TRBD2 (7 bases). Germline loops: CDR1 MNHEY, CDR2 SVGAGI. With 2 bases removed from V and 7 bases from J, the gap between germline ends came to 12 bases. The CDR3 is 14 residues long.